What follows is one TCR beta chain and its context. As yet, its antigen is unknown. Germline loops: CDR1 SEHNR, CDR2 FQNEAQ (reference sequence). V was cut by 8 bases and J by 5 bases, with 12 bases left in between. This CDR3 is built from 12 residues. Assay used: immunoSEQ multiplex PCR; TCRdb lists only in-frame clones, some missing. This sample carries some 100,000 clones, about 90% of them seen once, and the ten largest clones take 0.6% to 0.8%. The sample comes from a study of siplizumab effects on memory and regulatory T cells. The study, taken as a whole, reports: It was not possible to assign a naive or memory phenotype to roughly 80-97% of proliferating CD4+ or CD8+ clones. A significant reduction in alloreactive sequences traceable to unstimulated CD4+ memory cells was produced by siplizumab.

The chain carries TRBV7-9 and TRBJ2-5; the D is unclear. The source material was Tregs sorted from blood. The source is a human donor in good health. CDR3 in amino acids: CASSRPRETQYF. CDR3 bases: TGTGCCAGCTCCAGACCGAGGGAGACCCAGTACTTC.